The 5 T cell receptor beta chains presented below share a single source sample, sequenced in a study of T cells in Graves' hyperthyroidism and ophthalmopathy. The CDR3 regions of TCR beta were amplified from RNA transcripts. When the TCR CDR3 underwent first-round RT-PCR, the HTBI primer set was used. TCRdb re-derived calls from the multiplex PCR reads in MiXCR, one entry per CDR3 protein. The data show about 640,000 distinct CDR3 sequences, with less than 25% seen just once and more than 30% held by the top ten. Material: blood. These TCRs come from a young man with Graves' ophthalmopathy.

About this clonotype itself: A much larger clone lies one base from this, so it may be a read error. This chain links TRBV6-1 with TRBJ2-7, with TRBD2 matching over 10 bases. The CDR3 is 17 residues long. Germline CDR1 reads MNHNS; CDR2 reads SASEGT. In DNA, the CDR3 is TGTGTCAGCAGTGAAGCGCGGACTAGCGGTTCCACCTACGAGCAGTACTTC. Its translation is CVSSEARTSGSTYEQYF.

The V and J genes are TRBV13 and TRBJ2-3; D call uncertain. The CDR3 consists of 13 residues. Germline lookup yields CDR1 PRHDT and CDR2 FYEKMQ (reference sequence). Trimming removed 5 bases from V and 3 bases from J, with 9 bases in between. The CDR3 spells CASSAPRTDTQYF. DNA of the CDR3: TGTGCCAGCAGCGCACCGCGGACAGATACGCAGTATTTT.

This clonotype was seen at least ten times. The chain has TRBV5-1 and TRBJ2-1, with TRBD1 as a possible D gene (6 bases). The CDR3 contains 12 residues. Germline-derived CDR1 and CDR2 are SGHRS and YFSETQ. The V and J ends lost 7 bases and 8 bases respectively, with 13 bases between them. The CDR3 spells CASRTGYDEQFF. In nucleotides, the CDR3 is TGCGCCAGCCGAACAGGGTATGATGAGCAGTTCTTC.

The chain uses TRBV6-5 and TRBJ2-5, with D perhaps matching TRBD1 (6 bases). There are 15 residues in the CDR3. Germline-derived CDR1 and CDR2 are MNHEY and SVGAGI. The germline V and J ends were trimmed by 1 base and 4 bases, with 13 bases remaining between them. CDR3 residues: CASSYLAGVGETQYF. The CDR3 region has the DNA TGTGCCAGCAGTTACTTAGCAGGGGTCGGAGAGACCCAGTACTTC.

This chain joins TRBV27 and TRBJ2-3, with TRBD2 matching 8 bases. Germline lookup yields CDR1 MNHEY and CDR2 SMNVEV (reference sequence). With 7 bases clipped from V and 0 bases from J, the junction kept 9 bases outside the gene matches. The CDR3 totals 16 residues. CDR3 protein: CASTAIAGISTDTQYF. DNA of the CDR3: TGTGCCAGCACCGCCATAGCGGGAATCAGCACAGATACGCAGTATTTT.